This T cell receptor beta chain was recorded in a study of cytomegalovirus exposure and HLA in healthy donors. The study's findings and limits: CMV serostatus stood as the only immune exposure information on hand. TCR beta sequences reportedly predicted most subjects' HLA-A and HLA-B alleles accurately.

With respect to this clone: Its matching antigen is unknown.

13 Jbeta primers and 60 Vbeta primers were used for the PCR. The assay was immunoSEQ multiplex PCR, and TCRdb's table has in-frame clones only and misses some. The sample lists around 120,000 clones, roughly 80% occurring once. Trimming took 9 bases from V and 5 from J; bases not matched to a gene: 8. The CDR3 covers 14 residues. Germline CDR1 MNHEY, CDR2 SVGAGI. The chain combines TRBV6-5 with TRBJ2-5; TRBD2 matches at 11 bases. Sequenced material: PBMCs. The sequence was collected from a woman aged 40 to 50 in good health and CMV-seropositive. The CDR3 spells CASRLAGGRETQYF. As DNA, the CDR3 is TGTGCCAGTCGTCTAGCGGGAGGTCGGGAGACCCAGTACTTC.